This passage covers 21 T cell receptor beta chains from one sample sequenced in a study of shared clonotypes between healthy human individuals. TCRdb's copy holds only in-frame clones and misses some; the assay was immunoSEQ multiplex PCR. The sample lists 2 million to 3 million clones, more than 85% occurring once. The sequencing input was naive CD4+ T cells from PBMCs. Subset given: CD45RA+ positively selected. Receptors were obtained from a man between 18 and 35 years old in good health. Some clones in this sample may be carry-over from other donors' samples.

The chain couples TRBV7-9 to TRBJ1-3; no firm D call. Trimming took 5 bases from V and 0 from J, leaving 14 bases between them. The CDR3 runs to 16 residues. Germline V lookup: CDR1 SEHNR, CDR2 FQNEAQ (reference sequence). The CDR3 region has the DNA TGTGCCAGCAGCCCCTTAAGTGCGAGCTCTGGAAACACCATATATTTT. Translated, it gives CASSPLSASSGNTIYF.

This sequence joins TRBV5-1 and TRBJ2-7; 9 nucleotides line up with TRBD1. V gave up 4 bases and J gave up 1 base; unmatched junction bases: 9. This CDR3 has 16 amino acids. Germline lookup yields CDR1 SGHRS and CDR2 YFSETQ. CDR3 loop: CASSRVPGQGSYEQYF. DNA of the CDR3: TGCGCCAGCAGCAGGGTACCGGGACAGGGTTCCTACGAGCAGTACTTC.

V gene TRBV9 combines with J gene TRBJ1-4; D gene unclear. This CDR3 is built from 16 residues. V lost 0 bases and J lost 4, with 13 bases in between. Germline V lookup: CDR1 SGDLS, CDR2 YYNGEE. CDR3 DNA: TGTGCCAGCAGCGTAGGGATTGGCAATGGTAATGAAAAACTGTTTTTT. Its protein is CASSVGIGNGNEKLFF.

The chain links TRBV6-1 to TRBJ1-5; tentative D call: TRBD1 (5 bases). In germline, CDR1 is MNHNS, CDR2 SASEGT. Trimming removed 10 bases from V and 3 bases from J, with 10 bases in between. The CDR3 spans 12 residues. As DNA, the CDR3 is TGTGCCACCACAGGTCCCAATCAGCCCCAGCATTTT. As protein: CATTGPNQPQHF.

The chain carries TRBV5-1 and TRBJ2-1; 12 bases are a match to TRBD2. Losses at the gene ends were 4 bases for V and 13 bases for J; bases not matched to a gene: 9. This CDR3 contains 14 residues. The germline V gene has CDR1 SGHRS and CDR2 YFSETQ. CDR3 sequence reads: CASSPGLAGSLQFF. In DNA form, the CDR3 reads TGCGCCAGCAGCCCAGGACTAGCGGGATCCTTACAGTTCTTC.

V and J are TRBV9 and TRBJ2-2, with D perhaps TRBD2 (5 bases). Germline V lookup: CDR1 SGDLS, CDR2 YYNGEE. CDR3 length: 17 residues. V was trimmed by 3 bases and J by 5 bases, leaving 20 bases between them. CDR3 sequence: CASSGQLRGPWTGELFF. Written as DNA, the CDR3 is TGTGCCAGCAGCGGTCAGTTGAGAGGGCCATGGACCGGGGAGCTGTTTTTT.

Comments on this clone: Mismatch with germline at one junction end may stem from a read error. The V call is TRBV15, the J call TRBJ2-7; D is possibly TRBD1 or TRBD2 (5 bases each). The CDR3 has 15 residues. Germline CDR1 and CDR2: LNHNV and YYDKDF (reference sequence). The CDR3 is CATSGDSGPIYEQYF. The CDR3 nucleotides are TGTGCCACCAGCGGAGACTCGGGGCCTATCTACGAGCAGTACTTC.

The chain carries TRBV27 and TRBJ2-5; no reliable D call. The V end lost 0 bases, the J end lost 0 bases, and 8 bases lay between the germline ends. Germline V CDR1 and CDR2: MNHEY, SMNVEV (reference sequence). The CDR3 extends over 15 amino acids. CDR3 amino acids: CASSLSWQYQETQYF. In DNA form, the CDR3 reads TGTGCCAGCAGTTTATCTTGGCAGTACCAAGAGACCCAGTACTTC.

A note on this clone: In the same sample, other DNA sequences code for this CDR3. The chain recombines TRBV9 with TRBJ2-1, with 9 nucleotides matching TRBD2. The CDR3 loop spans 15 amino acids. Unmatched junction bases numbered 4, after V lost 2 bases and J lost 4 bases. Germline CDR1 SGDLS, CDR2 YYNGEE. This chain's CDR3 is CASSVLAGPYNEQFF. The CDR3 nucleotides are TGTGCCAGCAGCGTCCTAGCGGGACCATACAATGAGCAGTTCTTC.

V gene TRBV28 combines with J gene TRBJ1-1; unclear D gene. CDR3 length: 15 residues. Germline V gives CDR1 MDHEN, CDR2 SYDVKM. Trimming took off 2 bases at V and 2 bases at J, with 12 bases between the two ends. The CDR3, as DNA: TGTGCCAGCAGTTTACAGTGGCTGAAAAACACTGAAGCTTTCTTT. Translated, it gives CASSLQWLKNTEAFF.

The rearrangement joins TRBV6-6 to TRBJ2-1; 15 bases align to TRBD2. Per the germline V gene, CDR1 is MNHNY and CDR2 is SVGAGI (reference sequence). The CDR3 length is 16 residues. Germline trimming cut 2 bases from V and 6 bases from J; bases unmatched to any gene: 2. This CDR3 reads CASSYGLAGGGNEQFF. The CDR3, as DNA: TGTGCCAGCAGTTACGGACTAGCGGGAGGGGGCAATGAGCAGTTCTTC.

Worth noting for this clone: Other DNA sequences in the sample encode the same CDR3. The chain is built from TRBV5-4 and TRBJ1-5; unclear D gene. This CDR3 has 12 amino acids. Germline V lookup: CDR1 SGHNT, CDR2 YYREEE (reference sequence). The V end lost 4 bases, the J end lost 3 bases, and 5 bases lay between the germline ends. The chain's CDR3 is CASSLPNQPQHF. The CDR3 DNA is TGTGCCAGCAGCCTACCCAATCAGCCCCAGCATTTT.

This chain links TRBV28 with TRBJ2-5; no definite D call. The V gene lost 2 bases and the J gene lost 5 bases, with 12 bases spanning the gap. The CDR3 has 14 amino acids. Germline lookup yields CDR1 MDHEN and CDR2 SYDVKM. The CDR3 DNA follows: TGTGCCAGCAGTTTAGACCGGCCCCGGGAGACCCAGTACTTC. Translating it yields CASSLDRPRETQYF.

The chain joins TRBV28 to TRBJ2-7; tentative D call: TRBD1 (6 bases). V was shortened by 1 base and J by 3 bases, with 22 bases between the two germline ends. CDR1 MDHEN and CDR2 SYDVKM come from the germline V gene. The CDR3 is 18 amino acids. CDR3 sequence (DNA): TGTGCCAGCAGTTTATTTGGACAGCGACCTAAAACAATCTACGAGCAGTACTTC. Its translation: CASSLFGQRPKTIYEQYF.

This chain joins TRBV7-2 and TRBJ1-2, with a weak D call TRBD1 (5 bases). There are 16 residues in the CDR3. Germline-derived CDR1 and CDR2 are SGHTA and FQGNSA. V gave up 6 bases and J gave up 4 bases, with 21 bases separating them. For the CDR3, the DNA is TGTGCCAGCAGTCCGGGGGTGGGGTTTGTCGGCTATGGCTACACCTTC. Amino acid sequence: CASSPGVGFVGYGYTF.

Of note for this clone: This CDR3 is also generated by other DNA sequences in the sample. The chain combines TRBV7-3 with TRBJ1-3; weak D call: TRBD1 (6 bases). Germline CDR1 SGHTA, CDR2 FQGTGA. V lost 6 bases and J lost 0, with 12 bases in between. This CDR3 is built from 15 residues. CDR3 sequence (DNA): TGTGCCAGCAGTCTGACAGGAAGCTCTGGAAACACCATATATTTT. Amino acid sequence: CASSLTGSSGNTIYF. Full variable domain (rest looked up from reference TRBV7-3 and TRBJ1-3): GAGVSQTPSNKVTEKGKYVELRCDPISGHTALYWYRQSLGQGPEFLIYFQGTGAADDSGLPNDRFFAVRPEGSVSTLKIQRTERGDSAVYLCASSLTGSSGNTIYFGEGSWLTVV.

The CDR3 spells CASSEAFRSSGPEQYF. Written as DNA, the CDR3 is TGTGCCAGCAGTGAAGCGTTCCGGAGCTCTGGACCCGAGCAGTACTTC. V is TRBV6-1 and J is TRBJ2-7; no firm D call. The CDR3 runs to 16 residues. The V gene's germline CDR1 is MNHNS and CDR2 SASEGT. V shed 0 bases and J shed 6 bases, with 18 bases lying between them.

This chain links TRBV18 with TRBJ2-5; 7 bases agree with TRBD1. Unmatched junction bases numbered 11, after V lost 3 bases and J lost 7 bases. CDR1 and CDR2 from the germline V gene are KGHSH and LQKENI. CDR3 size: 15 residues. The CDR3 bases are TGTGCCAGCTCACCGGGGACAGCAAACGGGGTGACCCAGTACTTC. Translating it yields CASSPGTANGVTQYF. Based on the CDR3 plus reference TRBV18 and TRBJ2-5, the full variable domain is NAGVMQNPRHLVRRRGQEARLRCSPMKGHSHVYWYRQLPEEGLKFMVYLQKENIIDESGMPKERFSAEFPKEGPSILRIQQVVRGDSAAYFCASSPGTANGVTQYFGPGTRLLVL.

The rearrangement links TRBV20-1 to TRBJ2-1, with a tentative D call TRBD1 (6 bases). This CDR3 has 11 residues. CDR1 is DFQATT, CDR2 SNEGSKA, per germline (reference sequence). V shed 6 bases and J shed 8 bases, with 11 bases lying between them. The CDR3 DNA is TGCAGTGCCTATTGGGGGCATGAGCAGTTCTTC. Translating it yields CSAYWGHEQFF.

The chain has TRBV28 and TRBJ2-7; 12 bases agree with TRBD1. This CDR3 spans 15 amino acids. The germline gives CDR1 MDHEN, CDR2 SYDVKM. With 8 bases clipped from V and 2 bases from J, the junction kept 7 bases outside the gene matches. Here the CDR3 reads CASRGQGARAYEQYF. The CDR3 region has the DNA TGTGCCAGCCGGGGACAGGGGGCGAGGGCCTACGAGCAGTACTTC.

V and J are TRBV14 and TRBJ2-6, with D perhaps TRBD1 or TRBD2 (5 bases each). Trimming shortened V by 5 bases and J by 5 bases, and 16 bases separated the two germline ends. CDR3 length equals 16 residues. Germline assignment: CDR1 SGHDN and CDR2 FVKESK. CDR3 nucleotide sequence: TGTGCCAGCAGCAGGGACCCGCTGAGATGGGCCAACGTCCTGACTTTC. As protein: CASSRDPLRWANVLTF.